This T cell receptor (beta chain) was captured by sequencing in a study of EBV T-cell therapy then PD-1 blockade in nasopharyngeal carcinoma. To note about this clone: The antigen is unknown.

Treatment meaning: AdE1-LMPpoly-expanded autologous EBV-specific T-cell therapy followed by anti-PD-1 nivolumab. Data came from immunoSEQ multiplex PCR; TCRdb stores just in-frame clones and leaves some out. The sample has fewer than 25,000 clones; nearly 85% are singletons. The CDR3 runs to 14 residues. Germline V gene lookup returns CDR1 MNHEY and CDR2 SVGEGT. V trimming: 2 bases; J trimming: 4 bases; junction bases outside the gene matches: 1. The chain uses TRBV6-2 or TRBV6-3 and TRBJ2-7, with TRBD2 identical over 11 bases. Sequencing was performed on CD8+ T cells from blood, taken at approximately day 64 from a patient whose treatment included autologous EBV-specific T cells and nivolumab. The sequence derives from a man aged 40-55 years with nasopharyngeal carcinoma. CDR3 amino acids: CASSYGTSGYEQYF. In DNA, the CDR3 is TGTGCCAGCAGTTACGGGACTAGCGGATACGAGCAGTACTTC.